Listed below are T cell receptor beta chains from one sample, sequenced in a study of T-cell reconstitution after alpha-beta-depleted transplantation in children. TCRdb re-derived calls from the PCR reads in MiXCR, one entry per CDR3 protein. Among tens of thousands of distinct CDR3 sequences listed, over 15% were seen once. Sequenced here: PBMCs, mostly from graft donor cells, sampled 60 days after TCRalphabeta/CD19-depleted stem cell transplant. All receptors derive from a male patient between 2 and 10 years old who had a stem cell transplant for acute lymphoblastic leukemia, so the T cells may come from the graft donor. CDR3s include the opening cysteine and the closing phenylalanine or tryptophan. Clone size is shown for a subset of rows, as once, few, many or a class of expanded clone.

v_gene | abundance | CDR3aa
TRBV7-9 | NA | CASSLGVGDRGTDTQYF
TRBV2 | NA | CASSETRTGEGTDTQYF
TRBV6-1 | NA | CASSLRHDSVEDEQYF
TRBV29-1 | medium-sized | CSPPGTSGRGEQFF
TRBV28 | NA | CASSRDSGGAFPETQYF
TRBV5-8 | few | CASSSTGEWRETQYF
TRBV7-9 | NA | CASSRRGGSYEQYF
TRBV20-1 | NA | CSVATGSGGYTF
TRBV12-3/TRBV12-4 | NA | CASSLTAAGSYEQYF
TRBV5-1 | few | CASSAGGQGGNEQFF
TRBV6-2/TRBV6-3 | NA | CASSSRQGKNIQYF
TRBV10-3 | NA | CAIIDTQGRGYTF
TRBV6-2/TRBV6-3 | few | CASSYGARGYEQYF
TRBV6-1 | many | CASSESIIDYGYTF
TRBV5-4 | once | CASSSPSSGANVLTF
TRBV3-1 | many | CASSQDSGGYNEQFF
TRBV6-1 | NA | CASRRGGSGGTNTGELFF
TRBV29-1 | many | CSARKVDSEFF
TRBV6-5 | few | CASSYYGTGNNEQFF
TRBV7-2 | many | CASSLRGQNTEAFF
TRBV28 | NA | CATSFGGGDNYGYTF
TRBV6-2/TRBV6-3 | many | CASSYPGLTGELFF
TRBV20-1 | many | CSAKAYYPASTDTQYF
TRBV6-2/TRBV6-3 | NA | CASSLLLGQTQETQYF
TRBV3-1 | few | CASSQYNREVLAFF